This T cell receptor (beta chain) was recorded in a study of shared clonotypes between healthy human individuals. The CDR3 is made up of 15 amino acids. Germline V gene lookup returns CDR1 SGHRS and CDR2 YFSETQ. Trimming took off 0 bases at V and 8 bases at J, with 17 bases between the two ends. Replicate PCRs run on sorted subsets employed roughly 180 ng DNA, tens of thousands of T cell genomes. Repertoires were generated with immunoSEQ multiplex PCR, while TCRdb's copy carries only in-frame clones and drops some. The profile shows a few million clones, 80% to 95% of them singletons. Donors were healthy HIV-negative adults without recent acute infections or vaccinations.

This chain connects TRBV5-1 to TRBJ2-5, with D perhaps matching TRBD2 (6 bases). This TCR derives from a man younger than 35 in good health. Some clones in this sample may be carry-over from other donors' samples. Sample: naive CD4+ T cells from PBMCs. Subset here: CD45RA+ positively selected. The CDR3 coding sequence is TGCGCCAGCAGCTTGGGCGCTAGCGCGGGTAAAACCCAGTACTTC. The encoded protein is CASSLGASAGKTQYF.